This is a list of T cell receptor beta chains from one sample in a study of glioma-infiltrating T cells. Via MiXCR, TCRdb re-called the multiplex PCR reads, giving one row per CDR3 protein. The profile shows approximately 45,000 distinct CDR3 sequences, around 22% of them singletons. Sequencing was done on a sample of glioma tissue, nonneoplastic brain tissue, or PBMCs (not recorded which). The receptors shown here come from a human donor with low-grade glioma or glioblastoma, undergoing nonglioma brain surgery, or in good health (not recorded which). Each CDR3 is given with its conserved first and last residue. A D gene is named only where the DNA matches it firmly. The listing skips clone size in some rows; elsewhere it reads once, few, many or a size class.

D: NA
J: TRBJ1-1
size: many
V: TRBV7-9
length: 15
CDR3: CASSPPANGGTEAFF
DNA: TGTGCCAGCAGCCCCCCGGCTAATGGGGGCACTGAAGCTTTCTTT

D: TRBD1
J: TRBJ2-7
size: many
V: TRBV28
length: 15
CDR3: CASSLATGGTYEQYF
DNA: TGTGCCAGCAGTTTAGCGACAGGGGGAACCTACGAGCAGTACTTC

D: TRBD1
J: TRBJ2-4
size: NA
V: TRBV28
length: 17
CDR3: CASSSLRQGLAKNTKYF
DNA: TGTGCCAGCAGTTCCCTCCGACAGGGCTTAGCCAAAAACACTAAGTACTTC

D: NA
J: TRBJ2-1
size: NA
V: TRBV30
length: 13
CDR3: CAWRQSSYNEQFF
DNA: TGTGCCTGGAGGCAAAGCTCCTACAATGAGCAGTTCTTC

D: TRBD2
J: TRBJ2-3
size: few
V: TRBV19
length: 15
CDR3: CASSPGLAGPDTQYF
DNA: TGTGCCAGTAGTCCAGGACTAGCGGGACCGGATACGCAGTATTTT

D: TRBD2
J: TRBJ2-1
size: NA
V: TRBV7-9
length: 13
CDR3: CASRFISGSILFF
DNA: TGTGCCAGCAGATTTATTAGCGGGAGTATCTTGTTCTTC

D: TRBD2
J: TRBJ2-3
size: many
V: TRBV12-3/TRBV12-4
length: 15
CDR3: CASSLRAGDPDTQYF
DNA: TGTGCCAGCAGTCTCAGAGCGGGGGACCCAGATACGCAGTATTTT

D: NA
J: TRBJ1-5
size: medium-sized
V: TRBV27
length: 16
CDR3: CASRQVHPYSNQPQHF
DNA: TGTGCCAGCAGGCAGGTGCACCCTTATAGCAATCAGCCCCAGCATTTT

D: NA
J: TRBJ2-2
size: many
V: TRBV12-5
length: 14
CDR3: CASALTGLTGELFF
DNA: TGTGCTAGTGCACTAACAGGGTTGACCGGGGAGCTGTTTTTT

D: NA
J: TRBJ1-6
size: NA
V: TRBV2
length: 12
CDR3: CASSELITPLHF
DNA: TGTGCCAGCAGTGAACTGATTACACCCCTCCACTTT

D: NA
J: TRBJ2-5
size: many
V: TRBV3-1
length: 11
CDR3: CASSQEETQYF
DNA: TGTGCCAGCAGCCAAGAAGAGACCCAGTACTTC

D: NA
J: TRBJ2-1
size: many
V: TRBV24-1
length: 12
CDR3: CATSDTLGPQFF
DNA: TGTGCCACCAGTGATACTCTAGGCCCGCAGTTCTTC

D: TRBD2
J: TRBJ2-1
size: many
V: TRBV6-1
length: 16
CDR3: CASSWGSSGGRNEQFF
DNA: TGTGCCAGCAGTTGGGGCTCTAGCGGGGGGAGGAATGAGCAGTTCTTC

D: NA
J: TRBJ2-1
size: medium-sized
V: TRBV27
length: 13
CDR3: CANPSPGRNEQFF
DNA: TGTGCCAACCCGAGTCCAGGGCGAAATGAGCAGTTCTTC

D: NA
J: TRBJ1-1
size: many
V: TRBV7-3
length: 12
CDR3: CANYQGPTEAFF
DNA: TGTGCCAACTACCAGGGACCCACTGAAGCTTTCTTT

D: NA
J: TRBJ2-7
size: NA
V: TRBV5-4
length: 14
CDR3: CASSRKQGVYEQYF
DNA: TGTGCCAGCAGCCGCAAACAGGGAGTATACGAGCAGTACTTC

D: NA
J: TRBJ2-3
size: many
V: TRBV7-9
length: 15
CDR3: CASSLFLGSTDTQYF
DNA: TGTGCCAGCAGCTTATTTCTTGGAAGCACAGATACGCAGTATTTT

D: NA
J: TRBJ2-5
size: NA
V: TRBV24-1
length: 13
CDR3: CATRATGGKTQYF
DNA: TGTGCCACCAGGGCGACAGGAGGAAAGACCCAGTACTTC

D: NA
J: TRBJ2-1
size: few
V: TRBV29-1
length: 17
CDR3: CSVTEYDAWSSYNEQFF
DNA: TGCAGCGTCACTGAATATGACGCTTGGAGTTCCTACAATGAGCAGTTCTTC

D: NA
J: TRBJ2-7
size: many
V: TRBV28
length: 14
CDR3: CASSTTAYSDEQYF
DNA: TGTGCCAGCAGCACGACAGCGTATAGCGACGAGCAGTACTTC

D: TRBD2
J: TRBJ2-5
size: NA
V: TRBV2
length: 14
CDR3: CASNPAGVKETEYF
DNA: TGTGCCAGCAACCCAGCGGGGGTAAAAGAGACCGAGTACTTC

D: NA
J: TRBJ2-3
size: many
V: TRBV19
length: 13
CDR3: CASSEGWADTQYF
DNA: TGTGCCAGTAGTGAAGGGTGGGCAGATACGCAGTATTTT

D: TRBD1
J: TRBJ1-1
size: many
V: TRBV7-3
length: 15
CDR3: CASSLWGQSSTEAFF
DNA: TGTGCCAGCAGCTTATGGGGACAGTCATCAACTGAAGCTTTCTTT

D: NA
J: TRBJ2-1
size: many
V: TRBV6-4
length: 14
CDR3: CASSISYPNNEQFF
DNA: TGTGCCAGCAGTATATCCTATCCGAACAATGAGCAGTTCTTC

D: TRBD1
J: TRBJ1-2
size: many
V: TRBV28
length: 14
CDR3: CASSTRDRVNGYTF
DNA: TGTGCCAGCAGCACCCGGGACAGGGTTAATGGCTACACCTTC

D: NA
J: TRBJ2-3
size: NA
V: TRBV7-9
length: 16
CDR3: CASSLGPNDLTDTQYF
DNA: TGTGCCAGCAGCTTGGGTCCTAACGACCTCACAGATACGCAGTATTTT

D: TRBD1
J: TRBJ2-1
size: many
V: TRBV27
length: 13
CDR3: CASSFVTGNEQFF
DNA: TGTGCCAGCAGTTTCGTGACAGGGAATGAGCAGTTCTTC

D: NA
J: TRBJ2-3
size: many
V: TRBV9
length: 12
CDR3: CASSGSTDTQYF
DNA: TGTGCCAGCAGCGGAAGCACAGATACGCAGTATTTT

D: NA
J: TRBJ1-1
size: many
V: TRBV4-1
length: 16
CDR3: CASSQVLRAENTEAFF
DNA: TGCGCCAGCAGCCAAGTTTTGAGGGCGGAGAACACTGAAGCTTTCTTT

D: NA
J: TRBJ1-1
size: many
V: TRBV7-3
length: 15
CDR3: CASSPHPAGEVEAFF
DNA: TGTGCCAGCAGCCCCCACCCGGCAGGGGAGGTTGAAGCTTTCTTT

D: NA
J: TRBJ1-5
size: many
V: TRBV28
length: 17
CDR3: CASSPPTGLGDNQPQHF
DNA: TGTGCCAGCAGTCCACCCACTGGCCTAGGGGACAATCAGCCCCAGCATTTT

D: TRBD2
J: TRBJ2-1
size: many
V: TRBV6-1
length: 16
CDR3: CASRPGLALTYNEQFF
DNA: TGTGCCAGCAGACCGGGACTAGCGTTGACCTACAATGAGCAGTTCTTC

D: NA
J: TRBJ1-6
size: many
V: TRBV15
length: 14
CDR3: CATSRDADNSPLHF
DNA: TGTGCCACCAGCAGAGATGCGGATAATTCACCCCTCCACTTT